These 20 T cell receptor beta chains came from one sample sequenced in a study of OX40 agonist ivuxolimab in advanced cancers. Clones were read by immunoSEQ multiplex PCR, and TCRdb kept only the in-frame ones, dropping some. The top ten clones hold about 0.2% of a sample with 65,000 to 85,000 clones, approximately 89% of them seen once. The input for sequencing was CD4+ or CD8+ T cells sorted from blood, taken in a trial of the OX40 agonist ivuxolimab. All receptors come from an adult with an advanced solid tumor such as melanoma, head and neck, liver or kidney cancer.

CDR3 loop: CASSPIPRRVYGYTF. DNA of the CDR3: TGTGCCAGCAGTCCAATCCCCAGGAGAGTCTATGGCTACACCTTC. The chain joins TRBV6-5 to TRBJ1-2, with D unclear. CDR1 is MNHEY and CDR2 is SVGAGI in the germline V gene. This CDR3 contains 15 residues. V lost 5 bases, J lost 4 bases, and 17 bases lay in between.

V gene TRBV6-1 combines with J gene TRBJ2-7; 9 bases match TRBD1. V trimming: 5 bases; J trimming: 3 bases; junction bases outside the gene matches: 2. The CDR3 has 13 residues. Looked up from germline, CDR1 is MNHNS and CDR2 is SASEGT. The CDR3 protein is CASSRDRVYEQYF. In nucleotides, the CDR3 is TGTGCCAGCAGTAGGGACAGGGTCTACGAGCAGTACTTC.

The chain couples TRBV18 to TRBJ1-5; D is unresolved. This CDR3 region has 15 residues. Germline assignment: CDR1 KGHSH and CDR2 LQKENI. The V end lost 4 bases, the J end lost 0 bases, and 10 bases lay between the germline ends. The CDR3 protein is CASSLFQLSNQPQHF. In DNA form, the CDR3 reads TGTGCCAGCTCACTCTTCCAGCTTAGCAATCAGCCCCAGCATTTT.

This chain uses TRBV5-8 with TRBJ1-5, with 11 nucleotides matching TRBD1. This CDR3 region has 17 residues. CDR1 and CDR2 from the germline V gene are SGHTS and YDEGEE. Trimming removed 2 bases from V and 6 bases from J; junction bases left unmatched: 10. Written as DNA, the CDR3 is TGTGCCAGCAGCTTAAGAATCGGGACAGGGGGAGGTCAGCCCCAGCATTTT. As protein: CASSLRIGTGGGQPQHF.

The chain couples TRBV7-9 to TRBJ2-1; TRBD2 matches at 10 bases. Trimming at V came to 1 base and at J to 6 bases, leaving 9 bases not matched to a gene. The CDR3 is made up of 17 amino acids. Germline V gives CDR1 SEHNR, CDR2 FQNEAQ (reference sequence). This CDR3 reads CASSLGPSGSSGNEQFF. CDR3 coding DNA: TGTGCCAGCAGCTTAGGCCCTAGCGGGAGTTCGGGCAATGAGCAGTTCTTC.

The chain uses TRBV6-1 and TRBJ2-3; the match to TRBD2 covers 11 bases. CDR1 and CDR2 (germline): MNHNS, SASEGT. V shed 2 bases, J shed 4 bases, and the junction held 11 bases outside the gene matches. The CDR3 runs 18 residues. The CDR3 region is CASSEYWPSGGLADTQYF. The CDR3 DNA reads as TGTGCCAGCAGTGAATATTGGCCTAGCGGGGGGCTCGCAGATACGCAGTATTTT.

The rearrangement joins TRBV6-4 to TRBJ2-3; the D is unclear. Germline assignment: CDR1 MRHNA and CDR2 SNTAGT. V was pared by 6 bases and J by 1 base, with 8 bases between. The CDR3 is 13 amino acids. The CDR3 coding sequence is TGTGCCAGCAGAAACGTTGGCACAGATACGCAGTATTTT. Translated: CASRNVGTDTQYF.

The chain links TRBV6-5 to TRBJ1-5, with D unclear. The germline V gene has CDR1 MNHEY and CDR2 SVGAGI. Deletions cut 6 bases from V and 2 bases from J, with 11 bases between. The CDR3 extends over 14 amino acids. CDR3 sequence (DNA): TGTGCCAGCAGCCCGTCTGGGGGCAATCAGCCCCAGCATTTT. It encodes CASSPSGGNQPQHF.

The chain carries TRBV5-5 and TRBJ1-3; D gene uncertain. Trimming left V 0 bases short and J 4 bases short, with 20 bases between. There are 18 residues in the CDR3. Germline CDR1 and CDR2: SGHKS and YYEKEE (reference sequence). The DNA for the CDR3 is TGTGCCAGCAGCTTGGGGATTATGCGGGGAGTTGCAGGAAACACCATATATTTT. The encoded protein is CASSLGIMRGVAGNTIYF.

The J gene is TRBJ1-2, the V gene TRBV9; 7 bases match TRBD1. J lost 4 bases, V lost 3 bases, and 6 bases had no gene match. The CDR3 extends over 14 amino acids. The germline CDR1 and CDR2 sequences are SGDLS and YYNGEE. CDR3 nucleotide sequence: TGTGCCAGCAGCGCACAGGGGACAAGCTATGGCTACACCTTC. Its protein product is CASSAQGTSYGYTF.

The chain links TRBV23-1 to TRBJ2-7; tentatively, D is TRBD2 (5 bases). TRBV23-1 carries the ORF label, with uncertain function. The CDR3 loop spans 17 amino acids. Trimming removed 0 bases from V and 0 bases from J, with 15 bases in between. CDR3 region: CASSQSSFTGNSYEQYF. The CDR3 coding sequence is TGCGCCAGCAGTCAATCTTCTTTCACGGGAAACTCCTACGAGCAGTACTTC.

The V gene is TRBV5-1, the J gene TRBJ2-2, with 7 bases that match TRBD1. The trim removed 0 bases at V and 0 bases at J, leaving 2 bases unmatched. Germline CDR1 is SGHRS and CDR2 is YFSETQ. CDR3 length: 16 residues. In nucleotides, the CDR3 is TGCGCCAGCAGCTTGGGTCAGGGGGCGAACACCGGGGAGCTGTTTTTT. The encoded protein is CASSLGQGANTGELFF.

V gene TRBV7-9 combines with J gene TRBJ2-7; no clear D gene. The CDR3 has 12 amino acids. V lost 4 bases to trimming and J lost 3 bases, with 7 bases between them. From germline, CDR1 is SEHNR and CDR2 FQNEAQ (reference sequence). The CDR3 bases are TGTGCCAGCAGCTCGGACGGCTACGAGCAGTACTTC. It translates to CASSSDGYEQYF.

The chain combines TRBV19 with TRBJ2-3; D remains ambiguous. The V and J ends lost 5 bases and 2 bases respectively, with 20 bases between them. Germline V lookup: CDR1 LNHDA, CDR2 SQIVND (reference sequence). This CDR3 has 17 residues. DNA of the CDR3: TGTGCCAGTAGTCCGAAATCCCTGCTGGGCATCACAGATACGCAGTATTTT. Translated, it gives CASSPKSLLGITDTQYF.

This clone was picked up a small number of times. A read error may account for a junction end that differs from germline. The chain employs TRBV30 and TRBJ1-1; a possible D gene is TRBD1 (5 bases). This CDR3 has 13 residues. Germline V gene sequence: CDR1 GTSNPN, CDR2 SVGIG (reference sequence). The CDR3 DNA reads as TGTGCTTGGAAGTACGGCAGGGCCACTGAAGCTTTCTTT. Translating it yields CAWKYGRATEAFF.

The count of this clone is one. The genes are TRBV4-2 and TRBJ2-3; D not certain. V lost 0 bases, J lost 0 bases, and 4 bases lay in between. Germline CDR1 reads LGHNA; CDR2 reads YNFKEQ. This CDR3 region has 14 residues. CDR3 residues: CASSQDTSTDTQYF. The CDR3 nucleotides are TGTGCCAGCAGCCAAGATACCAGCACAGATACGCAGTATTTT.

This chain connects TRBV5-4 to TRBJ1-2, with D unclear. Germline loops: CDR1 SGHNT, CDR2 YYREEE (reference sequence). The CDR3 totals 12 residues. Trimming stripped 0 bases from V and 8 bases from J, with 8 bases between. CDR3 nucleotides: TGTGCCAGCAGCTTGGAAGGGCTGGGCTACACCTTC. Protein sequence: CASSLEGLGYTF.

The rearrangement uses TRBV5-4 and TRBJ2-1; the D is unclear. V was cut by 5 bases and J by 8 bases, with 17 bases left in between. The CDR3 runs to 14 residues. Germline CDR1 SGHNT, CDR2 YYREEE (reference sequence). The CDR3 sequence: CASSRPRPDDEQFF. The DNA of the CDR3 is TGTGCCAGCAGTCGGCCGCGACCGGACGATGAGCAGTTCTTC.

The genes are TRBV5-1 and TRBJ2-7; tentatively, D is TRBD1 (5 bases). This CDR3 is 16 amino acids long. V shed 0 bases and J shed 1 base, with 14 bases lying between them. Germline V gene sequence: CDR1 SGHRS, CDR2 YFSETQ. The CDR3 loop reads CASSLAVTADSYEQYF. As DNA, the CDR3 is TGCGCCAGCAGCTTGGCTGTGACAGCAGATTCCTACGAGCAGTACTTC.

The J gene is TRBJ2-2, the V gene TRBV5-1; D perhaps matches TRBD2 (5 bases). V was clipped by 4 bases and J by 5 bases, with 18 bases between them. CDR3 length: 16 amino acids. Germline lookup yields CDR1 SGHRS and CDR2 YFSETQ. The CDR3 DNA sequence: TGCGCCAGCAGCCCAAGCGGCGGGCTGAGGACCGGGGAGCTGTTTTTT. Translation: CASSPSGGLRTGELFF.